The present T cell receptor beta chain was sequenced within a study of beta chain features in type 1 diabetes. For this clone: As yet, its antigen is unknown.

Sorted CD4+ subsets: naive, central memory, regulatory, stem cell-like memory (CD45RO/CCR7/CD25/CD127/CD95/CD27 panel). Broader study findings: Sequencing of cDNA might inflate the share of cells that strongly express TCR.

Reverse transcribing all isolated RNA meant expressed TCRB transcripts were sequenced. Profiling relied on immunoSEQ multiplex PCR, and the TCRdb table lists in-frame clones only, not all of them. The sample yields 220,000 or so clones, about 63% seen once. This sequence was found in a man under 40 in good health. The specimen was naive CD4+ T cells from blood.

The CDR3 sequence is CASSLATRTGEQFF. The CDR3, as DNA: TGTGCCAGCAGTTTGGCCACTAGAACGGGTGAGCAGTTCTTC. J is TRBJ2-1 and V is TRBV28, with D tentatively TRBD2 (5 bases). The CDR3 has 14 residues. The germline V gene has CDR1 MDHEN and CDR2 SYDVKM. V was cut by 3 bases and J by 9 bases, with 15 bases left in between.